The TCR beta chain described here comes from a study of Graves' ophthalmopathy and Graves' hyperthyroidism. For the study at large: Prior to any treatment, peripheral blood was collected at the time of initial diagnosis.

Exclusion applied to patients with other autoimmune diseases, uncontrolled infections, pregnancy or lactation. Study conclusions and caveats: Detected in blood as well were most expanded thyroid clonotypes with frequency above 0.001. In separating ophthalmopathy from stable hyperthyroidism, a 13-signature model achieved 85% to 90% sensitivity and about 80% specificity.

V was trimmed by 5 bases and J by 3 bases, leaving 14 bases between them. CDR3 length: 15 amino acids. Germline CDR1 reads SGHNT; CDR2 reads YYREEE (reference sequence). This clonotype was seen ten or more times. Antigen unknown. The study amplified TCR beta CDR3 regions using RNA transcripts. Scientists carried out first-round RT-PCR using HTBI primers and then a second-round multiplex PCR. From the multiplex PCR reads, TCRdb called clonotypes with MiXCR, one entry per CDR3 protein. The data hold roughly 400,000 distinct CDR3 sequences, with around 16% observed a single time. Sequenced input: peripheral blood. V gene TRBV5-4 combines with J gene TRBJ2-2, with D perhaps TRBD1 (6 bases). The TCR comes from a woman aged 18-29 years with Graves' ophthalmopathy. The CDR3 region has the DNA TGTGCCAGCAGGAACCGGGACATAGACACCGGGGAGCTGTTTTTT. It yields the protein CASRNRDIDTGELFF.